The TCR beta chain described here comes from a study of cytomegalovirus exposure and HLA in healthy donors. Whole-study results and caveats: The study assumed roughly uniform donor sequencing depth for presence/absence analyses. Earlier analysis yielded a pattern in which most TCR beta V segments were productive about 87% or about 30% of the time. In a later analysis, a missense DCLRE1C variant was linked to TCR beta V- and J-gene trimming. Cytomegalovirus-associated status was assigned to 164 TCR beta chains.

Details on this clone: Antigen specificity is unknown.

The PCR employed 60 Vbeta primers together with 13 Jbeta primers. The protocol was immunoSEQ multiplex PCR, while the TCRdb copy is restricted to in-frame clones and leaves out a portion. The sample contains 190,000 or so clones, approximately 83% of which appear only once. Germline V gene sequence: CDR1 SNHLY, CDR2 FYNNEI. The CDR3 sequence is 15 residues long. V lost 6 bases and J lost 3; bases outside the gene matches: 4. The clonotype was recovered from a woman in her forties or fifties in good health and CMV-seropositive. The V gene is TRBV2, the J gene TRBJ1-4, with TRBD1 matching 10 bases. Sequencing was carried out using PBMCs. CDR3 nucleotides: TGTGCCAGCAGGGGACAGGGGCAGGCTAATGAAAAACTGTTTTTT. Amino acids: CASRGQGQANEKLFF.